Here is one T cell receptor beta chain with its context. Antigen unknown. This sample is drawn from a study of cytomegalovirus exposure and HLA in healthy donors. Study outcomes and limitations: Researchers reportedly found TCR beta sequences accurately predicted most subjects' HLA-A and HLA-B alleles. A few chains tied to CMV proved CMV antigen-specific in vitro. Later work found that TCR association rates differed between HLA loci; DRB1 had the most and HLA-C the fewest.

This CDR3 comprises 16 residues. V shed 2 bases and J shed 12 bases, with 22 bases lying between them. From germline, CDR1 is MNHNY and CDR2 SVGAGI (reference sequence). PCR primers comprised 60 Vbeta and 13 Jbeta primers. In the authors' workflow: In a later analysis, 10 million to 11 million of 60 million to 80 million unique beta chains occurred in at least two donors. TCRdb's copy holds only in-frame clones and misses some; the assay was immunoSEQ multiplex PCR. V and J calls and clone size are given by that table; D and trimming were obtained from the DNA. This table holds about 160,000 clones, under 75% found once.

Material for sequencing was PBMCs. The V and J genes are TRBV6-6 and TRBJ1-4; weak D call: TRBD1 (5 bases). The receptor comes from a man between 40 and 49 years old in good health and CMV-seropositive. The CDR3: CASSYPIGGTVVELFF. CDR3 nucleotide sequence: TGTGCCAGCAGTTACCCCATTGGAGGGACGGTCGTGGAACTGTTTTTT.